Below, one T cell receptor (beta chain) is given with its context. Its target is unknown. Noted treatment: 15 to 20 received Ad26.COV2.S at low or high dose, single or two shots; about 5 received placebo; per-sample allocation not given. Specimen acquisition occurred on day 63 following the initial vaccine or placebo injection. Profiling relied on immunoSEQ multiplex PCR, and the TCRdb table lists in-frame clones only, not all of them. Of nearly 400,000 clones listed, about 89% are singletons. This sample is part of a study of Ad26.COV2.S vaccination and SARS-CoV-2 variants. Whole-study context: Ad26.COV2.S given intramuscularly, once or twice 56 days apart. Findings and limits, study-wide: There was reportedly substantial breadth in spike-specific CD8+ and CD4+ T cell responses after vaccination.

Germline-derived CDR1 and CDR2 are MDHEN and SYDVKM. The CDR3 extends over 16 amino acids. With V trimmed by 1 base and J by 6 bases, 11 bases remained unmatched. The TCR was taken from a person between 18 and 60 years old who received the Ad26.COV2.S COVID-19 vaccine or a placebo. The sequences come from peripheral blood, collected in a trial of Ad26.COV2.S vaccine versus placebo. This sequence joins TRBV28 and TRBJ1-2; TRBD1 matches at 7 bases. CDR3 residues: CASSLFRQGGSDGYTF. The DNA of the CDR3 is TGTGCCAGCAGTTTATTTCGACAGGGAGGATCGGATGGCTACACCTTC.